This TCR beta chain was sequenced for a study of shared clonotypes between healthy human individuals. Per the germline V gene, CDR1 is GTSNPN and CDR2 is SVGIG (reference sequence). V shed 2 bases and J shed 4 bases, with 9 bases lying between them. The CDR3 sequence is 12 residues long. TCRdb's copy holds only in-frame clones and misses some; the assay was immunoSEQ multiplex PCR. The profile shows 100,000 or so clones, 68% of them singletons. About this clone itself: Other DNA sequences in this specimen translate into the identical CDR3.

Material for sequencing was memory CD8+ T cells sorted from blood. Noted subset: CD45RO+ cells pooled with CCR7-negative TemRA cells. The rearrangement joins TRBV30 to TRBJ2-7; D is unresolved. The receptor was isolated from a woman aged 25-40 years in good health. CDR3 amino acids: CAWSSDLYEQYF. CDR3 bases: TGTGCCTGGAGTTCAGACTTGTACGAGCAGTACTTC. Variable domain in full (rest from reference TRBV30 and TRBJ2-7): SQTIHQWPATLVQPVGSPLSLECTVEGTSNPNLYWYRQAAGRGLQLLFYSVGIGQISSEVPQNLSASRPQDRQFILSSKKLLLSDSGFYLCAWSSDLYEQYFGPGTRLTVT.